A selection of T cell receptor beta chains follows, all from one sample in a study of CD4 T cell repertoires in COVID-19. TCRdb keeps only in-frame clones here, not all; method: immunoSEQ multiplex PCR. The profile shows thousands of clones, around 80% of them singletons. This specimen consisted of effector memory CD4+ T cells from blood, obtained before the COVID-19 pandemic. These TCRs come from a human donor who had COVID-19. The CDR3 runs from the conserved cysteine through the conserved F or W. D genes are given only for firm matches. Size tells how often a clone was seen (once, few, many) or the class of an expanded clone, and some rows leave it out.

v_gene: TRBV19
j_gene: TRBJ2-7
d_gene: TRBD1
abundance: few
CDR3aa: CASSKPGQVYEQYF
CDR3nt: TGTGCCAGTAGTAAGCCGGGACAGGTGTACGAGCAGTACTTC

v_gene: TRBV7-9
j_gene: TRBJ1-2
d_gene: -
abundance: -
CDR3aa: CASSSGGDYGYTF
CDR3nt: TGTGCCAGCAGCTCCGGAGGTGACTATGGCTACACCTTC

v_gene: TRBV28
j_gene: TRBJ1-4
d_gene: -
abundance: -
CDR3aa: CASSFGGGRYEKLFF
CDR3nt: TGTGCCAGCAGTTTTGGGGGTGGGAGGTATGAAAAACTGTTTTTT

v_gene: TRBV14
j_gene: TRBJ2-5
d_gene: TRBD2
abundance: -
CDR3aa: CASSQQLAGSQETQYF
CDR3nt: TGTGCCAGCAGCCAACAGCTAGCGGGCTCCCAAGAGACCCAGTACTTC

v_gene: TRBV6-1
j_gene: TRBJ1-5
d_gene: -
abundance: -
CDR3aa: CASTGQNSNQPQHF
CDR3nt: TGTGCCAGCACCGGACAGAATAGCAATCAGCCCCAGCATTTT

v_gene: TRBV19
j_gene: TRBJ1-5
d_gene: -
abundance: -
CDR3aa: CASSMLLGGRSNQPQHF
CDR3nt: TGTGCCAGTAGTATGCTCCTAGGGGGTAGAAGCAATCAGCCCCAGCATTTT

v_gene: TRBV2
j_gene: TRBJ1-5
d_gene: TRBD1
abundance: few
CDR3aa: CASSAETGGNQPQHF
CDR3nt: TGTGCCAGCAGTGCGGAGACAGGGGGCAATCAGCCCCAGCATTTT

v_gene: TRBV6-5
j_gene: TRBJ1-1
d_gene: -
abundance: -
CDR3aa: CASSSPGTEAFF
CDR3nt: TGTGCCAGCAGTAGCCCCGGGACAGAAGCTTTCTTT

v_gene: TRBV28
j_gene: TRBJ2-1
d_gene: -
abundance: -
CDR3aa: CASLTPGDNEQFF
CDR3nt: TGTGCCAGCCTGACCCCAGGGGACAATGAGCAGTTCTTC

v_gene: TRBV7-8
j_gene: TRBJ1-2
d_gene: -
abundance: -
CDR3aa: CASSLAQGPRGYGYTF
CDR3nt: TGTGCCAGCAGCTTAGCCCAAGGGCCCAGGGGCTATGGCTACACCTTC

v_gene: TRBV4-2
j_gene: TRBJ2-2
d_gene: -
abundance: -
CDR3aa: CASSQGGGRTTGELFF
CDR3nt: TGTGCCAGCAGCCAAGGGGGCGGCCGGACCACCGGGGAGCTGTTTTTT

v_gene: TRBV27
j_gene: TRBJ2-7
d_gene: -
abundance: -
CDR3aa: CASSPAGQSSYEQYF
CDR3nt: TGTGCCAGCAGTCCCGCCGGACAGAGCTCCTACGAGCAGTACTTC

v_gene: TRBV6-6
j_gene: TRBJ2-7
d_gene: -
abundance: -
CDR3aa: CASSYSRGYEQYF
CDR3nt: TGTGCCAGCAGTTATTCGCGGGGCTACGAGCAGTACTTC

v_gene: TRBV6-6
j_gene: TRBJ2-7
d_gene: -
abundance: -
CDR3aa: CASSPGSYEQYF
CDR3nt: TGTGCATCCTCTCCCGGCTCCTACGAGCAGTACTTC

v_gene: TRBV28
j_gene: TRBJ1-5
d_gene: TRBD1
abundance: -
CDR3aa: CAIPGTGGNQPQHF
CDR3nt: TGTGCCATCCCGGGGACAGGGGGTAATCAGCCCCAGCATTTT

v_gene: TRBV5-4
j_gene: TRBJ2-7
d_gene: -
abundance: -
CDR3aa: CASSLGWSSYEQYF
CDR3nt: TGTGCCAGCAGCTTGGGCTGGAGCTCCTACGAGCAGTACTTC

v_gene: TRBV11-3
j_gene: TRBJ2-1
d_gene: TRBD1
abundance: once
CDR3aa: CASSLGLGQGANEQFF
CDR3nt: TGTGCCAGCAGCTTAGGCTTGGGACAGGGGGCGAATGAGCAGTTCTTC

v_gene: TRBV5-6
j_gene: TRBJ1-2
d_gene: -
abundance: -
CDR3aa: CASSIQGINYGYTF
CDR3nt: TGTGCCAGCAGCATACAGGGAATTAACTATGGCTACACCTTC

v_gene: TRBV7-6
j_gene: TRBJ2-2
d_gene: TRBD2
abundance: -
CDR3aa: CAVGLAVMRGGTGELFF
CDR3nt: TGTGCCGTTGGACTAGCGGTGATGAGAGGTGGTACCGGGGAGCTGTTTTTT

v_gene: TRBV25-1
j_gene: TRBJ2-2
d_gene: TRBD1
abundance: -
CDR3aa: CASSAFGTANTGELFF
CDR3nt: TGTGCCAGCAGCGCCTTCGGGACAGCGAACACCGGGGAGCTGTTTTTT

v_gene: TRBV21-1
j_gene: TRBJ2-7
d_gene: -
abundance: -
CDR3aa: CASSKGPYEQYF
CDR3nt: TGTGCCAGCAGCAAGGGGCCCTACGAGCAGTACTTC

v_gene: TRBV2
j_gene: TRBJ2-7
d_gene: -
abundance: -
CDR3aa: CASWAGAPYEQYF
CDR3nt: TGTGCCAGCTGGGCGGGGGCCCCCTACGAGCAGTACTTC

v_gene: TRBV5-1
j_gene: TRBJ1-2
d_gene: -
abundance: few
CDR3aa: CASGLQAGEGYTF
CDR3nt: TGCGCCAGCGGGCTTCAGGCTGGCGAGGGCTACACCTTC

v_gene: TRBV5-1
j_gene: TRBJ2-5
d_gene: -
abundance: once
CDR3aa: CASSWTQGLETQYF
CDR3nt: TGCGCCAGCAGCTGGACGCAGGGTCTGGAGACCCAGTACTTC

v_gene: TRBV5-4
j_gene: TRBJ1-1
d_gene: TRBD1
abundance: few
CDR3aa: CASSFGTGLVAEAFF
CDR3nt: TGTGCCAGCAGCTTCGGGACAGGGCTTGTCGCTGAAGCTTTCTTT

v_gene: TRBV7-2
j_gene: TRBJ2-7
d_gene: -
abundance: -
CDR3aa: CASSPRYEQYF
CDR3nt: TGTGCCAGCAGCCCCCGCTACGAGCAGTACTTC

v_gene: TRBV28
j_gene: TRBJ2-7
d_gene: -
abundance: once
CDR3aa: CASSFLAFHEQYF
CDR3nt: TGTGCCAGCAGTTTCCTAGCTTTCCACGAGCAGTACTTC

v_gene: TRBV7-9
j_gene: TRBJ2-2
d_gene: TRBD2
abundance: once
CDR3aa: CASMGLAGAGELFF
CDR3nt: TGTGCCAGCATGGGACTAGCTGGGGCCGGGGAGCTGTTTTTT

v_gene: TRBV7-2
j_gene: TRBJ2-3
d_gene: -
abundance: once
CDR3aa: CASSPLPGTDTQYF
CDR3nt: TGTGCCAGCAGCCCCCTCCCGGGCACAGATACGCAGTATTTT

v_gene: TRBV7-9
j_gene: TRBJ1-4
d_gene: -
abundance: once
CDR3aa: CASSSYRGTNEKLFF
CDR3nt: TGTGCCAGCAGTTCATATAGGGGGACTAATGAAAAACTGTTTTTT

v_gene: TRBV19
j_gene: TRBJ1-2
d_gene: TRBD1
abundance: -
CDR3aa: CASGDRVGYTF
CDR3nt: TGTGCCAGTGGGGACAGGGTGGGCTACACCTTC

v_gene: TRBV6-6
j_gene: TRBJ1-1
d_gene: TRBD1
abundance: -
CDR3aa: CASSSRQGLNTEAFF
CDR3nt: TGTGCCAGCAGTTCTCGACAGGGATTAAACACTGAAGCTTTCTTT

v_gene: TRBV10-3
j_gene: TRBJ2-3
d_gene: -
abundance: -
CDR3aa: CAISESVGFRVATQYF
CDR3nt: TGTGCCATCAGTGAGTCGGTGGGTTTCAGAGTAGCTACGCAGTATTTT

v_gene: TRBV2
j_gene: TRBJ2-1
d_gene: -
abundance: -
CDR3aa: CASSVRTLNEQFF
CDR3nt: TGTGCCAGTTCTGTTAGAACCCTCAATGAGCAGTTCTTC

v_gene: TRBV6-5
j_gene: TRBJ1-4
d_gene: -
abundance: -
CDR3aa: CASSASQGFNEKLFF
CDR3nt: TGTGCCAGCAGCGCATCACAGGGCTTTAATGAAAAACTGTTTTTT

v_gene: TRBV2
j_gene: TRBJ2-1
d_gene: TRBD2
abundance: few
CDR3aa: CASSEPLAGPEQFF
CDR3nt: TGTGCCAGCAGTGAACCTCTAGCGGGTCCTGAGCAGTTCTTC

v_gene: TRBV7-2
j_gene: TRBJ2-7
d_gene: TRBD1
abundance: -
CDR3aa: CASSLNRGQYEQYF
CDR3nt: TGTGCCAGCAGCTTGAACAGGGGGCAATACGAGCAGTACTTC

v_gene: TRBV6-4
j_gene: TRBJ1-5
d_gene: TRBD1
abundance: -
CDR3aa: CASSATGGSDQPQHF
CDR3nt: TGTGCCAGCAGTGCGACAGGGGGGTCAGATCAGCCCCAGCATTTT

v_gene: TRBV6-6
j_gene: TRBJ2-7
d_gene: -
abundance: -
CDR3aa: CASRVSESSYEQYF
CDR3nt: TGTGCCAGCAGGGTCTCGGAGAGCTCCTACGAGCAGTACTTC

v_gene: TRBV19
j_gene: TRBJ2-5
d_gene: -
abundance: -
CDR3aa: CASSIDGGGASETQYF
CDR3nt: TGTGCCAGTAGTATAGATGGAGGGGGCGCCTCAGAGACCCAGTACTTC